This TCR beta chain came from a study of blood T cell repertoires in COVID-19. Across the study: Sites in the United States, Italy and Spain provided acute and convalescent COVID-19 samples.

This clone appeared once. The CDR3 is 19 residues long. Germline V gene data show CDR1 as SGHTA and CDR2 as FQGNSA. Trimming removed 1 base from V and 2 bases from J; junction bases left unmatched: 12. Here immunoSEQ multiplex PCR was the method, and the copy in TCRdb shows in-frame clones only, minus some. The sample lists 120,000 to 150,000 clones; roughly 86% were seen once. Sequenced input: peripheral blood. The V gene is TRBV7-2, the J gene TRBJ2-5; 11 bases map to TRBD2. The TCR was taken from a human donor in a cohort sampled during active COVID-19. CDR3 in DNA: TGTGCCAGCAGCTTAGAGGGGGCTAGCGGGAGGATCCTTCAAGAGACCCAGTACTTC. It translates to CASSLEGASGRILQETQYF.